This record covers a single T cell receptor beta chain. The data originate from a study of blood T cell repertoires in COVID-19. The CDR3 loop spans 15 amino acids. Germline CDR1 is MDHEN and CDR2 is SYDVKM. J gave up 0 bases and V 4 bases, and 5 bases lay outside the gene matches. As handled by the study authors: Reference gene primer amplification in the assay estimated nucleated cell counts. Assay used: immunoSEQ multiplex PCR; TCRdb lists only in-frame clones, some missing. V and J calls and clone size are those listed in that table; D and trimming were worked out from the DNA. This table holds some 120,000 clones, around 76% found once.

The chain has TRBV28 and TRBJ1-1; TRBD1 aligns across 7 bases. The sequenced sample was peripheral blood. The origin of this receptor is a human donor in a cohort sampled during active COVID-19. The CDR3: CASSSYRGMNTEAFF. CDR3 coding DNA: TGTGCCAGCAGTTCTTACAGGGGAATGAACACTGAAGCTTTCTTT.